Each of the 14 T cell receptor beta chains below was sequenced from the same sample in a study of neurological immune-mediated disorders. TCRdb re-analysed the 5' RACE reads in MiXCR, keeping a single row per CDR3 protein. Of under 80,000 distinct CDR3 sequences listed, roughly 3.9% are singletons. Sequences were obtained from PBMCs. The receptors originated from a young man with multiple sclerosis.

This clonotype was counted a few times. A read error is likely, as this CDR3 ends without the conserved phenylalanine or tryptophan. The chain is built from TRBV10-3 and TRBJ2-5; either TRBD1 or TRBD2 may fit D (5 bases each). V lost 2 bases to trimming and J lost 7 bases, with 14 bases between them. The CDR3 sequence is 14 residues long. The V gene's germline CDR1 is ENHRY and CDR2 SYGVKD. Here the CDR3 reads CAISEGGPRGTQYN. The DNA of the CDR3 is TGTGCCATCAGTGAGGGAGGCCCAAGGGGGACCCAGTACAAC.

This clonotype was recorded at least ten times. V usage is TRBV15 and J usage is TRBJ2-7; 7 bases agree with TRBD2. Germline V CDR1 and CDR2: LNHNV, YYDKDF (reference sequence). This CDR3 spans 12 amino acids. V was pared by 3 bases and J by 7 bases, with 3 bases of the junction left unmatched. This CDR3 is CATSSGGVEQYF. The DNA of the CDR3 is TGTGCCACCAGCAGTGGGGGGGTAGAGCAGTACTTC.

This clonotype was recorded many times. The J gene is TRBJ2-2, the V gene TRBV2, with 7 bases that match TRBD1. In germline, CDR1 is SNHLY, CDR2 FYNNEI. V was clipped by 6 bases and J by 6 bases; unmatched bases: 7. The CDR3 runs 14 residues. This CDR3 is CASRQDRAAGELFF. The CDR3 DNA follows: TGTGCCAGCAGGCAAGACAGGGCGGCCGGGGAGCTGTTTTTT.

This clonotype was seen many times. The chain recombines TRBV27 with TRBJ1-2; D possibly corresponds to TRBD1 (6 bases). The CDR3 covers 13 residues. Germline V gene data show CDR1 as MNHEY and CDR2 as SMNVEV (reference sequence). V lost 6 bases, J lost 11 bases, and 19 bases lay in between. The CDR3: CASSQRGADFYTF. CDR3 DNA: TGTGCCAGCAGCCAACGGGGGGCGGATTTTTACACCTTC.

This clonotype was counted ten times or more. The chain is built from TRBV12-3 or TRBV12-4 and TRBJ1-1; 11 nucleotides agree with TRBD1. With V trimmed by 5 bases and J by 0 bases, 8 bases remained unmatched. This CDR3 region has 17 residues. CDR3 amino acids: CASSPWTGGGLNTEAFF. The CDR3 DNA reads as TGTGCCAGCAGTCCCTGGACAGGGGGCGGATTGAACACTGAAGCTTTCTTT.

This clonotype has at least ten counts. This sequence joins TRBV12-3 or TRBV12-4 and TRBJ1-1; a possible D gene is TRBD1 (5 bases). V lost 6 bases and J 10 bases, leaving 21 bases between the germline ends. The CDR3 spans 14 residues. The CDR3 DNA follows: TGTGCCAGCAGAAACAATTGGGACCCCCCAGGAGCTTTCTTT. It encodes CASRNNWDPPGAFF.

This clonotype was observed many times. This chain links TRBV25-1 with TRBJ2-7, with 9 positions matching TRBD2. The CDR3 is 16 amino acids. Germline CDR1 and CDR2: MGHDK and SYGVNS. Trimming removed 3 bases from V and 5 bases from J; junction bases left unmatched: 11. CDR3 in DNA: TGTGCCAGCAGTGAGTCCTTAGGTAGCGGGGGCGACGAGCAGTACTTC. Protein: CASSESLGSGGDEQYF.

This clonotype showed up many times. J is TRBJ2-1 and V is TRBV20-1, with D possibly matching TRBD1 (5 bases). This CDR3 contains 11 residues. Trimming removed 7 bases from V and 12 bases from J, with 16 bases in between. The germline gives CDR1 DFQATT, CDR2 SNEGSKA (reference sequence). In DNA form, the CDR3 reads TGCAGTGGGGGCTTTCCCCTGGGGCAGTTCTTC. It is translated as CSGGFPLGQFF.

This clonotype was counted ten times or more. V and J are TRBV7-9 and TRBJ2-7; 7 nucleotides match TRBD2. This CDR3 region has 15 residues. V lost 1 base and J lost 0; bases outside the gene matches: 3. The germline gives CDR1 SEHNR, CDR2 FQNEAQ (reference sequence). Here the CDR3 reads CASSLEAGISYEQYF. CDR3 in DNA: TGTGCCAGCAGCTTAGAAGCGGGGATCTCCTACGAGCAGTACTTC.

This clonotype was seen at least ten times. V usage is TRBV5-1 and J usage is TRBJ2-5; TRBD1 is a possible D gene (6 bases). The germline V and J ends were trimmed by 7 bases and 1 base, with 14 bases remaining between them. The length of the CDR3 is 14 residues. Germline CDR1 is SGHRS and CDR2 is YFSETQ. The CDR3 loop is CASRLGHLQETQYF. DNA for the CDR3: TGCGCCAGCCGCCTGGGACACCTCCAAGAGACCCAGTACTTC. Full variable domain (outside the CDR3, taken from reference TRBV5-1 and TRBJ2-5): KAGVTQTPRYLIKTRGQQVTLSCSPISGHRSVSWYQQTPGQGLQFLFEYFSETQRNKGNFPGRFSGRQFSNSRSEMNVSTLELGDSALYLCASRLGHLQETQYFGPGTRLLVL.

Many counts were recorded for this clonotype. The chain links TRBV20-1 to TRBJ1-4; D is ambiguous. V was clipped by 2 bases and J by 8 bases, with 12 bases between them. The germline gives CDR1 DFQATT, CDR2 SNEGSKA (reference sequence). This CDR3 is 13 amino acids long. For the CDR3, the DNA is TGCAGTGCTAGAAGAGGGCTCGGGGAAAAACTGTTTTTT. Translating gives CSARRGLGEKLFF.

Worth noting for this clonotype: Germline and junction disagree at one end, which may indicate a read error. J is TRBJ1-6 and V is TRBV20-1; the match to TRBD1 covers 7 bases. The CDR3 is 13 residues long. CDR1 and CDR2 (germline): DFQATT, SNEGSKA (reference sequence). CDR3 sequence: CSAEGQENSPLNF. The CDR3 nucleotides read TGCAGTGCGGAAGGACAGGAGAATTCACCCCTCAACTTT.

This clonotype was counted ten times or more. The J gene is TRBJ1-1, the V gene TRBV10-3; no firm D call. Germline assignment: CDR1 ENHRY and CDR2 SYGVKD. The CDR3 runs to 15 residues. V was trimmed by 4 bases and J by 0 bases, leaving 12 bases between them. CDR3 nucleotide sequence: TGTGCCATCAGTGGGGGTGGGGAGGTGAACACTGAAGCTTTCTTT. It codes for CAISGGGEVNTEAFF.

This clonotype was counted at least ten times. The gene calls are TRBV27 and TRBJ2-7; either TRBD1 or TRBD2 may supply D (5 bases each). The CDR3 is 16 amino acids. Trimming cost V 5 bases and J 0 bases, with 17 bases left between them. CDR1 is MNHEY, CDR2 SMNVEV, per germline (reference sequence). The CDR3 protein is CASSPSLGDASYEQYF. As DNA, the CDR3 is TGTGCCAGCAGTCCTTCGCTGGGGGATGCCTCCTACGAGCAGTACTTC.